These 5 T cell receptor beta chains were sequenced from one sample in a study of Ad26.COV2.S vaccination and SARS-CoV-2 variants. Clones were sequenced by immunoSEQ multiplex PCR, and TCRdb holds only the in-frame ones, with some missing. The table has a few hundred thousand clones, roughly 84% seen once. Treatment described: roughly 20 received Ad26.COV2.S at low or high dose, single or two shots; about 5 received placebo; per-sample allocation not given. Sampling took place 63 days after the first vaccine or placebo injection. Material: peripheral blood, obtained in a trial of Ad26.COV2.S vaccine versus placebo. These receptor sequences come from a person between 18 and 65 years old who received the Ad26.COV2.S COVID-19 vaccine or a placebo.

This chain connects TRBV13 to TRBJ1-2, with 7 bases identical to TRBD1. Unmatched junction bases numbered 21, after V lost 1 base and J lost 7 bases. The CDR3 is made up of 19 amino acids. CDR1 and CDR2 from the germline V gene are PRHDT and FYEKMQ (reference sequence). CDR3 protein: CASSLEEGRTATGSGGYTF. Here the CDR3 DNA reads TGTGCCAGCAGCTTAGAGGAAGGCCGAACCGCGACAGGGTCAGGTGGCTACACCTTC.

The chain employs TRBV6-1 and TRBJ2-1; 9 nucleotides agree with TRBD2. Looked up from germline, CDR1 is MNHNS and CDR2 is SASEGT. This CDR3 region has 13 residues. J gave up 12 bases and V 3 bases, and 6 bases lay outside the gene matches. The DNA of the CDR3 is TGTGCCAGCAGTGAGAGGCGGGGGGGCCTGCAGTTCTTC. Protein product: CASSERRGGLQFF.

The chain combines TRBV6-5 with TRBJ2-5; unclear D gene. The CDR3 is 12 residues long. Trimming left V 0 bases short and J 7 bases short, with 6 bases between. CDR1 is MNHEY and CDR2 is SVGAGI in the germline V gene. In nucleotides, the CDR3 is TGTGCCAGCAGTTACTCGAAGGGGACCCAGTACTTC. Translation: CASSYSKGTQYF.

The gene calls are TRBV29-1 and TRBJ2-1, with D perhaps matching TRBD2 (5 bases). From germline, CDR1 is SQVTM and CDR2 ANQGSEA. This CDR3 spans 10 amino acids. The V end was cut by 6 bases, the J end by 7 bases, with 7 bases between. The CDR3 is CSVGVNEQFF. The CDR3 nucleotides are TGCAGCGTCGGGGTGAATGAGCAGTTCTTC.

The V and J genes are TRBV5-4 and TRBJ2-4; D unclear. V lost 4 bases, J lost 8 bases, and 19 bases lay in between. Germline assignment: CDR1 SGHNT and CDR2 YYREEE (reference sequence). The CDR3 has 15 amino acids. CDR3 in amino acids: CASSTGRNNGDIQYF. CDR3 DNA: TGTGCCAGCAGCACCGGGCGAAATAATGGGGACATTCAGTACTTC.